These T cell receptor beta chains were read from a single sample in a study of TIL therapy for anti-PD-1-resistant metastatic lung cancer. Assay used: immunoSEQ multiplex PCR; TCRdb lists only in-frame clones, some missing. Of tens of thousands of clones in the sample, over 65% were seen once. The source was tumor tissue, collected at baseline. The receptors shown here come from a person aged 25-80 years with non-small cell lung cancer. Both conserved end residues are part of each CDR3. A D gene is named only where the DNA matches it firmly. Clone size is shown for a subset of rows, as once, few, many or a class of expanded clone.

size	V	D	J	CDR3	DNA
NA	TRBV6-1	NA	TRBJ1-1	CASSAGVGNTEAFF	TGTGCCAGCAGCGCCGGGGTCGGGAACACTGAAGCTTTCTTT
NA	TRBV11-3	TRBD1	TRBJ2-7	CASSGRTGDGSYEQYF	TGTGCCAGCAGCGGTCGGACAGGGGATGGCTCCTACGAGCAGTACTTC
NA	TRBV4-1	NA	TRBJ1-6	CASSQDWGGVGGSPLHF	TGCGCCAGCAGCCAAGATTGGGGCGGGGTAGGAGGTTCACCCCTCCACTTT
NA	TRBV21-1	NA	TRBJ1-5	CASSSRPGTSNQPQHF	TGTGCCAGCAGCAGCCGCCCGGGGACTAGCAATCAGCCCCAGCATTTT
NA	TRBV30	NA	TRBJ2-1	CAWSRVGEQFF	TGTGCCTGGAGTCGGGTGGGCGAGCAGTTCTTC
few	TRBV10-3	NA	TRBJ1-2	CATQNSGGYGYTF	TGTGCCACCCAGAACTCTGGGGGCTATGGCTACACCTTC
NA	TRBV6-1	NA	TRBJ1-6	CASSAVSAGNSPLHF	TGTGCCAGCAGTGCTGTATCCGCGGGGAATTCACCCCTCCACTTT
NA	TRBV28	TRBD1	TRBJ1-5	CASSPGGGNQPQHF	TGTGCCAGCAGTCCAGGGGGGGGAAATCAGCCCCAGCATTTT
NA	TRBV7-2	TRBD2	TRBJ2-2	CASSLPRLAANTGELFF	TGTGCCAGCAGCTTGCCGAGACTAGCGGCGAACACCGGGGAGCTGTTTTTT
NA	TRBV6-1	TRBD1	TRBJ1-2	CASKKDPGQNYGYTF	TGTGCCAGCAAAAAAGACCCGGGACAGAACTATGGCTACACCTTC
NA	TRBV14	NA	TRBJ2-5	CASSQDVGRTGGTQYF	TGTGCCAGCAGCCAAGATGTAGGACGGACCGGGGGGACCCAGTACTTC
few	TRBV4-2	NA	TRBJ1-2	CASSPSLDSNYGYTF	TGTGCCAGCAGCCCGAGTCTTGACAGCAACTATGGCTACACCTTC
NA	TRBV2	NA	TRBJ1-6	CASSDMRGAGNSPLHF	TGTGCCAGCAGTGATATGAGGGGCGCGGGGAATTCACCCCTCCACTTT
many	TRBV2	NA	TRBJ2-6	CASRGANVLTF	TGTGCCAGCAGAGGGGCCAACGTCCTGACTTTC
NA	TRBV10-3	NA	TRBJ1-3	CASNSQVSSSGNTIYF	TGTGCCAGCAATTCACAAGTTTCCTCCTCTGGAAACACCATATATTTT
NA	TRBV28	NA	TRBJ1-2	CASSSRYGYTF	TGTGCCAGCAGTTCGAGATATGGCTACACCTTC
NA	TRBV6-6	NA	TRBJ2-4	CASSYNAGLAKNIQYF	TGTGCCAGCAGTTATAACGCGGGATTAGCCAAAAACATTCAGTACTTC
NA	TRBV5-4	NA	TRBJ2-3	CASSLPGRTLLSTDTQYF	TGTGCCAGCAGCTTGCCGGGCCGTACACTCCTTAGCACAGATACGCAGTATTTT
few	TRBV28	TRBD1	TRBJ1-2	CASSAGQVGLGYTF	TGTGCCAGCAGTGCCGGACAGGTTGGATTAGGCTACACCTTC